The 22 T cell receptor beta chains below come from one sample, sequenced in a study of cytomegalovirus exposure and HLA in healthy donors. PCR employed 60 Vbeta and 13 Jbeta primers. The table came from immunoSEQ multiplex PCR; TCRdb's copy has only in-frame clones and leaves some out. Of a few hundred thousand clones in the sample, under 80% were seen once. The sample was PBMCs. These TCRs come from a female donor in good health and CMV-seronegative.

The CDR3 DNA follows: TGTGCCAGCAGCTTAGCCCCTTCCGGGGTCGGTGAAAAACTGTTTTTT. Translation gives CASSLAPSGVGEKLFF. The J gene is TRBJ1-4, the V gene TRBV7-2; D gene uncertain. CDR1 SGHTA and CDR2 FQGNSA come from the germline V gene. The V end was cut by 0 bases, the J end by 7 bases, with 15 bases between. This CDR3 comprises 16 residues. The full variable domain, rest sourced from reference TRBV7-2 and TRBJ1-4, is GAGVSQSPSNKVTEKGKDVELRCDPISGHTALYWYRQSLGQGLEFLIYFQGNSAPDKSGLPSDRFSAERTGGSVSTLTIQRTQQEDSAVYLCASSLAPSGVGEKLFFGSGTQLSVL.

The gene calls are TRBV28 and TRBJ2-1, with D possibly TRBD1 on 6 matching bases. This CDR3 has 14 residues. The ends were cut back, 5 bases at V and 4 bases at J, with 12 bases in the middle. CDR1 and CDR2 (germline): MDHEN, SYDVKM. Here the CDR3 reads CASSQDRRYNEQFF. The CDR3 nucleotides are TGTGCCAGCAGTCAAGACAGGCGGTACAATGAGCAGTTCTTC.

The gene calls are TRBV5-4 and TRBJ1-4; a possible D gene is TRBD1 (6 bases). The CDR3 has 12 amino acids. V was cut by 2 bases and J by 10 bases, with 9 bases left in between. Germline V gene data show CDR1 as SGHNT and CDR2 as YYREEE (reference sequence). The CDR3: CASSLGGSKLFF. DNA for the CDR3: TGTGCCAGCAGCTTAGGGGGATCAAAACTGTTTTTT. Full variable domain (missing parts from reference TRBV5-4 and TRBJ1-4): ETGVTQSPTHLIKTRGQQVTLRCSSQSGHNTVSWYQQALGQGPQFIFQYYREEENGRGNFPPRFSGLQFPNYSSELNVNALELDDSALYLCASSLGGSKLFFGSGTQLSVL.

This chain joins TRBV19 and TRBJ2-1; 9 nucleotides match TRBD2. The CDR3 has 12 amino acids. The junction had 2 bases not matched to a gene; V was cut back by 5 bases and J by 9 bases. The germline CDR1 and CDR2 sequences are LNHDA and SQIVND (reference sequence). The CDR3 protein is CASSPSGVEQFF. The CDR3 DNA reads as TGTGCCAGTAGTCCTAGCGGGGTTGAGCAGTTCTTC.

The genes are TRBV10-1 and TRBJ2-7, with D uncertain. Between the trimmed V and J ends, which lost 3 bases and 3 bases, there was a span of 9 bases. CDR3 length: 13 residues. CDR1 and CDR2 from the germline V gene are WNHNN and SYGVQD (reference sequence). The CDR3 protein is CASSEPPGYEQYF. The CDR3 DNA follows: TGCGCCAGCAGTGAACCTCCGGGCTACGAGCAGTACTTC.

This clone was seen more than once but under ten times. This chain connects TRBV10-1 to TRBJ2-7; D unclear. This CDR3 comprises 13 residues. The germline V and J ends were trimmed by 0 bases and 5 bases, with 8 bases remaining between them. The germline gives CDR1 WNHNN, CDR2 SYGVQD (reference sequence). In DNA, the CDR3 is TGCGCCAGCAGTGAGTCGAATACAAACGAGCAGTACTTC. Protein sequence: CASSESNTNEQYF.

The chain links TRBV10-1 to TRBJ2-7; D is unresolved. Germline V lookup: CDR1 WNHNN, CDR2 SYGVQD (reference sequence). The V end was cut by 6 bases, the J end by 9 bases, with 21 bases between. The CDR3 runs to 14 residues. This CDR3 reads CASRRDLLLRGQYF. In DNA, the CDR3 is TGCGCCAGCAGGCGCGACCTCCTGTTACGAGGGCAGTACTTC.

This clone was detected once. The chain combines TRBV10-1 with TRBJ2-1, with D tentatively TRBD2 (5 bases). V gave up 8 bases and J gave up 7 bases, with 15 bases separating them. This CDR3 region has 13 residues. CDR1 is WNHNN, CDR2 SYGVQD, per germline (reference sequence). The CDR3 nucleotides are TGCGCCAGCTCCAGCGGTGGTGGGAATGAGCAGTTCTTC. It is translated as CASSSGGGNEQFF.

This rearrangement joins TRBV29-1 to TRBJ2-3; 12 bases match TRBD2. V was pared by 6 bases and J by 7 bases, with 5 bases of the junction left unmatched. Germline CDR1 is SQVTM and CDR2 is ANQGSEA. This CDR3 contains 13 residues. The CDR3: CSVRLAGANTQYF. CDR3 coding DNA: TGCAGCGTCAGACTAGCGGGAGCGAATACGCAGTATTTT.

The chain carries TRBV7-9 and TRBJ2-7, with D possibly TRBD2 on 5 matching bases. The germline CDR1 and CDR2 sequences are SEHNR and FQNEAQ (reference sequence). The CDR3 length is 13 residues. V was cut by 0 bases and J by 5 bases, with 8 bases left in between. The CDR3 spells CASSLAGADEQYF. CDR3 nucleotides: TGTGCCAGCAGCTTAGCGGGAGCTGACGAGCAGTACTTC.

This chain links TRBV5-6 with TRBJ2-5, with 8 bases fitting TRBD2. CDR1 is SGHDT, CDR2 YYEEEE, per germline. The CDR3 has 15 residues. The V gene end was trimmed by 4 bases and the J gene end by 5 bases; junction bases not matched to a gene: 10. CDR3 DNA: TGTGCCAGCAGCATAGGGACTAGTCGGGCGGAGACCCAGTACTTC. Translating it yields CASSIGTSRAETQYF.

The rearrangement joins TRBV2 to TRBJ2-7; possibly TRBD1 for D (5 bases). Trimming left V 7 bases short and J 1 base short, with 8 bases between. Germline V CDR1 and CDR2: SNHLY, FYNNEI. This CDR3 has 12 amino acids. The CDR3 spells CASNPGSYEQYF. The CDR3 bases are TGTGCCAGCAACCCAGGGTCCTACGAGCAGTACTTC.

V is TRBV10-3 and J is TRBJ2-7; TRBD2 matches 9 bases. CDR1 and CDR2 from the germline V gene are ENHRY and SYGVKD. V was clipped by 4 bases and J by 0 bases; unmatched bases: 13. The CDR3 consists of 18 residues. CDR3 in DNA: TGTGCCATCAGTGGTGCTAGCGGGATCCCCCTGACCTCCTACGAGCAGTACTTC. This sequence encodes CAISGASGIPLTSYEQYF.

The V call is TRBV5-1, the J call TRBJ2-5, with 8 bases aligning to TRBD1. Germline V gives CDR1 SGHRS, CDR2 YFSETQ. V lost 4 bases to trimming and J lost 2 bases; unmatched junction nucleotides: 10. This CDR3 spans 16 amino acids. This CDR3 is CASSLGQGVHQETQYF. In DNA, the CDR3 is TGCGCCAGCAGCCTAGGACAGGGCGTCCATCAAGAGACCCAGTACTTC. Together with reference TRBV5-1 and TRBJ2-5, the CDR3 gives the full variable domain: KAGVTQTPRYLIKTRGQQVTLSCSPISGHRSVSWYQQTPGQGLQFLFEYFSETQRNKGNFPGRFSGRQFSNSRSEMNVSTLELGDSALYLCASSLGQGVHQETQYFGPGTRLLVL.

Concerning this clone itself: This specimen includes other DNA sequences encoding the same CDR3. CDR3 DNA sequence: TGCGCCAGCAGCTCAGGGGGGAGCAATCAGCCCCAGCATTTT. Its translation is CASSSGGSNQPQHF. This chain links TRBV10-1 with TRBJ1-5; 7 bases fit TRBD1. J lost 1 base, V lost 6 bases, and 3 bases had no gene match. The CDR3 covers 14 residues. The germline gives CDR1 WNHNN, CDR2 SYGVQD (reference sequence).

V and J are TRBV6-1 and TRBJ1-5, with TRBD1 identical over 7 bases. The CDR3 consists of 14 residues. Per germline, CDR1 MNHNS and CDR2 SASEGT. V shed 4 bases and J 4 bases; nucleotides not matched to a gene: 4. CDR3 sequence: CASSVETGNQPQHF. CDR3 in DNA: TGTGCCAGCAGTGTAGAGACAGGGAATCAGCCCCAGCATTTT.

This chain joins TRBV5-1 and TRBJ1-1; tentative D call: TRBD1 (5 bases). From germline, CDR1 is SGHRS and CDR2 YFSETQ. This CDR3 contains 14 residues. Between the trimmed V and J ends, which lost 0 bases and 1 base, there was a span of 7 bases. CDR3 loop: CASSLEGWNTEAFF. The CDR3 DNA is TGCGCCAGCAGCTTGGAGGGGTGGAACACTGAAGCTTTCTTT.

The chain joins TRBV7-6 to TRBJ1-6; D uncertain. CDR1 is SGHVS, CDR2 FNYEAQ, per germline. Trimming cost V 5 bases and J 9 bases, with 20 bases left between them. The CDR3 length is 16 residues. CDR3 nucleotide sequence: TGTGCCAGCAGCCCCACGGGTCAAGGGAGCGGTTCACCCCTCCACTTT. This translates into CASSPTGQGSGSPLHF.

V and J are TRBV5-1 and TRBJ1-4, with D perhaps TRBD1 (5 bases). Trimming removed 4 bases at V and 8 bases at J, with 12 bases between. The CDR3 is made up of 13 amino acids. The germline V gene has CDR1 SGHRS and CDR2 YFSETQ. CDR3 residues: CASSTWTREKLFF. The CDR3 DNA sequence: TGCGCCAGCAGCACTTGGACACGAGAAAAACTGTTTTTT.

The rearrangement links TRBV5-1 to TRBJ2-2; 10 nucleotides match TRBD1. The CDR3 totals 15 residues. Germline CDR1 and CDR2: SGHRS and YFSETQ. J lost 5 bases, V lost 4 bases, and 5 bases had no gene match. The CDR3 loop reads CASSPWTGGTGELFF. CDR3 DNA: TGCGCCAGCAGCCCCTGGACAGGGGGAACCGGGGAGCTGTTTTTT.

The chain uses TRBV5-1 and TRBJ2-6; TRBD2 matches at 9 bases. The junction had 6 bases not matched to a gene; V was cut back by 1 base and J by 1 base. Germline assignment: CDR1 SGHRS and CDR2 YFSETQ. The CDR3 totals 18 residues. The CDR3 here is CASSLNSGSSSGANVLTF. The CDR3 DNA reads TGCGCCAGCAGCTTGAATAGCGGGAGCTCTTCTGGGGCCAACGTCCTGACTTTC.

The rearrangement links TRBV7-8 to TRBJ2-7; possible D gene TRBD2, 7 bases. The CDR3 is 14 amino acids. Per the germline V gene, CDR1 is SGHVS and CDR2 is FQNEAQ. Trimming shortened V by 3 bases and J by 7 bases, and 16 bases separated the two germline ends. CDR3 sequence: CASSFEAGAREQYF. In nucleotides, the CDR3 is TGTGCCAGCAGCTTTGAGGCGGGGGCGAGGGAGCAGTACTTC.